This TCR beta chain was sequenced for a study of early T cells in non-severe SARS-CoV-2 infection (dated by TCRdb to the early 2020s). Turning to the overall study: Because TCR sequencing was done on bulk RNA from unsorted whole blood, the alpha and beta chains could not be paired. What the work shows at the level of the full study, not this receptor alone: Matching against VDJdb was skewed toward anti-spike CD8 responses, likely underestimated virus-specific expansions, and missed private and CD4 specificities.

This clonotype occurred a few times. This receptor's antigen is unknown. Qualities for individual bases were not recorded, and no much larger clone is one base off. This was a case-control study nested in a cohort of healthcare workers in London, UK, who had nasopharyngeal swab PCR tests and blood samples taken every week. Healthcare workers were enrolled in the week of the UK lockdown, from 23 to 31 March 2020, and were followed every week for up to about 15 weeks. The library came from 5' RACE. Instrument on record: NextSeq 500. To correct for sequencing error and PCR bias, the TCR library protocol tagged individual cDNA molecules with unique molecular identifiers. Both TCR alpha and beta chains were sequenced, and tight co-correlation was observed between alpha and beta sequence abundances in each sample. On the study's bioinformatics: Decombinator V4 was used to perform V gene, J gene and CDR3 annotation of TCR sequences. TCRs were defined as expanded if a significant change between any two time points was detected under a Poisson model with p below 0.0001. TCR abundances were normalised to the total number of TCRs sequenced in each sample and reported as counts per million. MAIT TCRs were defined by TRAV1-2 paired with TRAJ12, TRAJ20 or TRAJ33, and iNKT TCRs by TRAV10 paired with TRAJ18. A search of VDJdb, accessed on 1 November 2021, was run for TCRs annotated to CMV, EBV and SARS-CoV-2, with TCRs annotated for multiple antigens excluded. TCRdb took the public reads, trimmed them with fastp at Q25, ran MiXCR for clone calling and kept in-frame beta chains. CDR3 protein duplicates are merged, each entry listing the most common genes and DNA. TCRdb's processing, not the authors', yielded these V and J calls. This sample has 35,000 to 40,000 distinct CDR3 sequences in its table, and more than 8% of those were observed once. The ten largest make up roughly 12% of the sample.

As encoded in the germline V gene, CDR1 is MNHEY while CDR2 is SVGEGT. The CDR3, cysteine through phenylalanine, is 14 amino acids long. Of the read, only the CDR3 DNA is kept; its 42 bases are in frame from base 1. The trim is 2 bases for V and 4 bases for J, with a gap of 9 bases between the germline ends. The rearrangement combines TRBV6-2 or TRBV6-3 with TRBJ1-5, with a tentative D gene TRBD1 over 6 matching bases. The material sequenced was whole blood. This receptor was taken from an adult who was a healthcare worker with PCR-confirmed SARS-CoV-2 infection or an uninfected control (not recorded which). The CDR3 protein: CASSYDRMNQPQHF. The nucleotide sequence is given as TGTGCCAGCAGTTACGACAGGATGAATCAGCCCCAGCATTTT.